This is a list of T cell receptor beta chains from one sample in a study of blood T cells in healthy people across ages. TCRdb recomputed calls from the 5' RACE reads with MiXCR, one row per CDR3 protein. The sample has over 1,300,000 distinct CDR3 sequences; around 59% are singletons. Specimen: blood. The source is a man between 18 and 29 years old in good health. The CDR3 runs from the conserved cysteine through the conserved F or W. D genes are given only for firm matches. The size of a clone is reported for some rows only, either as once, few or many, or as a class for expanded clones.

v_call,d_call,j_call,clone_size,cdr3_nt,cdr3_aa
TRBV10-3,TRBD1,TRBJ2-1,.,TGTGCCATCAGTGAGTCACAGGGGGCCCACAATGAGCAGTTCTTC,CAISESQGAHNEQFF
TRBV7-9,TRBD1,TRBJ1-3,.,TGTGCCAGCAGCGTAACGACAGGGGTTCTTCGAAACACCATATATTTT,CASSVTTGVLRNTIYF
TRBV14,.,TRBJ2-1,once,TGTGCCAGCAGCCAAATCAGGGATACCTACAATGAGCAGTTCTTC,CASSQIRDTYNEQFF
TRBV30,.,TRBJ1-2,.,TGTGCCTGGACCCGCCAGGGGTACTTCTATGGCTACACCTTC,CAWTRQGYFYGYTF
TRBV6-4,.,TRBJ1-2,.,TGTGCCAGCAGTGACTCGGGACTGGGGGGCTACACCTTC,CASSDSGLGGYTF
TRBV20-1,.,TRBJ2-7,.,TGCAGTGCTAGTACGGGGGCCTCCTACGAGCAGTACTTC,CSASTGASYEQYF
TRBV20-1,.,TRBJ2-7,.,TGCAGTGCTAGAGACCCCCATAGGTTATCCTACGAGCAGTACTTC,CSARDPHRLSYEQYF
TRBV9,TRBD1,TRBJ2-7,.,TGTGCCAGCAGCGGACCGGGACAGGGTAGCTCCTACGAGCAGTACTTC,CASSGPGQGSSYEQYF
TRBV29-1,.,TRBJ2-1,few,TGCAGCGCTGACTGGGGGCAAGAGCAGTTCTTC,CSADWGQEQFF
TRBV29-1,.,TRBJ1-2,once,TGCAGCGTTCAGGTGTCGGGTGGCTACACCTTC,CSVQVSGGYTF
TRBV5-1,.,TRBJ2-3,few,TGCGCCAGCAGCTTTACGTGGACAGAAACAGATACGCAGTATTTT,CASSFTWTETDTQYF
TRBV14,TRBD1,TRBJ1-1,.,TGTGCCAGCAGCTCCCGGACAGGGGAAGCTTTCTTT,CASSSRTGEAFF
TRBV2,.,TRBJ2-7,.,TGTGCCAGCGTCTGGGGGTCCTACGGGCAGTACTTC,CASVWGSYGQYF
TRBV6-6,.,TRBJ2-1,.,TGTGCCAGCGGCCCCGCCTCGGTGAGGAACAATGAGCAGTTCTTC,CASGPASVRNNEQFF
TRBV5-1,.,TRBJ2-1,.,TGCGCCAGCAGCTTGGCCTTCTCGAACAATGAGCAGTTCTTC,CASSLAFSNNEQFF
TRBV10-3,TRBD1,TRBJ1-1,.,TGTGCCATCAGTGAGGGCACGGGACAGGGCTTTCGAGGAACTGAAGCTTTCTTT,CAISEGTGQGFRGTEAFF
TRBV5-6,TRBD2,TRBJ2-7,.,TGTGCCAGCAGCCCCCTGACTAGCAGGGAGCAGTACTTC,CASSPLTSREQYF
TRBV3-1,.,TRBJ2-5,.,TGTGCCAGCAGCCGCGACAGCCTCCAAGAGACCCAGTACTTC,CASSRDSLQETQYF
TRBV7-9,.,TRBJ2-1,.,TGTGCCAGCAACCCGAAGGACGCCTACAATGAGCAGTTCTTC,CASNPKDAYNEQFF
TRBV21-1,.,TRBJ2-3,.,TGTGCCAGCAGCAAAATCGAGGAAGATACGCAGTATTTT,CASSKIEEDTQYF
TRBV29-1,TRBD2,TRBJ2-3,.,TGCAGCGTTCCCCAAGACTTCCGTAGCGGGGGCACAGATACGCAGTATTTT,CSVPQDFRSGGTDTQYF
TRBV29-1,.,TRBJ2-5,few,TGCAGCGAGCACCAGGGGGGAGAGACCCAGTACTTC,CSEHQGGETQYF
TRBV20-1,.,TRBJ1-3,.,TGCAGTGCTCACCGGGACACTGGAAACACCATATATTTT,CSAHRDTGNTIYF
TRBV29-1,TRBD1,TRBJ2-1,.,TGCAGCGCGGACAGGGTAAGCTCCTACAATGAGCAGTTCTTC,CSADRVSSYNEQFF
TRBV9,.,TRBJ1-1,few,TGTGCCAGCAGCGTACAGGGACGGGGGACTGAAGCTTTCTTT,CASSVQGRGTEAFF
TRBV7-9,TRBD1,TRBJ2-2,.,TGTGCCAGCAGTCGAGACAGGGCCACCGGGGAGCTGTTTTTT,CASSRDRATGELFF
TRBV4-3,.,TRBJ2-7,.,TGCGCCAGCAGCCAACAGACAGCGGGCAATGAGCAGTACTTC,CASSQQTAGNEQYF
TRBV27,.,TRBJ1-6,.,TGTGCCAGCAGGCCGGGACAATACTATAATTCACCCCTCCACTTT,CASRPGQYYNSPLHF
TRBV6-2/TRBV6-3,.,TRBJ1-5,.,TGTGCCAGCAGTTCCCTCTGGACAGTTAGCAATCAGCCCCAGCATTTT,CASSSLWTVSNQPQHF
TRBV12-3/TRBV12-4,TRBD2,TRBJ2-3,once,TGTGCCAGCAGTTTATTCGTGTCTAGCGGGAGACGAACGCAGTATTTT,CASSLFVSSGRRTQYF